This T cell receptor beta chain was recovered during a study of identical twins. TCRdb called the 5' RACE reads again in MiXCR, with one record for every CDR3 protein. In the table there are hundreds of thousands of distinct CDR3 sequences, 20% to 25% of which are singletons. A word on this clonotype: Its target is unknown.

Whole-study findings and limits: With beta out-of-frame sequences, excess sharing by twins was weaker.

This CDR3 comprises 15 residues. V was pared by 6 bases and J by 2 bases, with 17 bases between. The germline V gene has CDR1 MNHNS and CDR2 SASEGT. Separately, the same data were catalogued under a study of T cells expressing NK-cell markers. According to that study: Repertoire data for TCR beta were derived from sorted T cells (CD3+CD56+NKG2C+, CD3+CD56+NKG2C- and CD3+CD56-NKG2C+). More than five donors had dominant NKG2C+ clonotypes that comprised roughly 1.0-7.5% of their CD8+ T cells. Certain NKG2C+ T cell clones were expanded, and their HCMV specificity remained unclear.

Sequences were obtained from PBMCs. This TCR was sampled from a woman between 18 and 29 years old in good health. The chain recombines TRBV6-1 with TRBJ2-7; a possible D gene is TRBD2 (6 bases). CDR3 amino acids: CASSRQGGGAYEQYF. In DNA, the CDR3 is TGTGCCAGCAGCCGTCAAGGCGGAGGGGCCTACGAGCAGTACTTC.